These T cell receptor beta chains were read from a single sample in a study of blood T cell repertoires in COVID-19. TCRdb keeps only in-frame clones here, not all; method: immunoSEQ multiplex PCR. This sample has about 260,000 clones, with about 87% found just once. Sequencing was carried out using peripheral blood. These receptors all come from a woman aged 60-75 years with COVID-19, enrolled during active disease. CDR3s include the opening cysteine and the closing phenylalanine or tryptophan. D genes are given only for firm matches. The listing skips clone size in some rows; elsewhere it reads once, few, many or a size class.

j_call: TRBJ2-4; d_call: NA; clone_size: once; v_call: TRBV11-2; cdr3_nt: TGTGCCAGCAGCTTAGAGGTTAGGGTCTCCCAGGAGGTGGCCAAAAACATTCAGTACTTC; cdr3_aa: CASSLEVRVSQEVAKNIQYF
j_call: TRBJ2-7; d_call: NA; clone_size: NA; v_call: TRBV12-3/TRBV12-4; cdr3_nt: TGTGCCAGCAGTTTCGGGGATTGGTACGAGCAGTACTTC; cdr3_aa: CASSFGDWYEQYF
j_call: TRBJ2-1; d_call: TRBD2; clone_size: NA; v_call: TRBV15; cdr3_nt: TGTGCCACCAGCAGAGTTGGCTTAGAAGGACCGGGACTAGCAAGAGAAGGGCCTAACAATGAGCAGTTCTTC; cdr3_aa: CATSRVGLEGPGLAREGPNNEQFF
j_call: TRBJ2-7; d_call: NA; clone_size: many; v_call: TRBV27; cdr3_nt: TGTGCCAGCAGTCCCCGACTCGGGGCCTACGAGCAGTACTTC; cdr3_aa: CASSPRLGAYEQYF
j_call: TRBJ2-1; d_call: TRBD2; clone_size: once; v_call: TRBV6-6; cdr3_nt: TGTGCCAGCAGACCCTTCGGGACTAGCGGCAATGAGCAGTTCTTC; cdr3_aa: CASRPFGTSGNEQFF
j_call: TRBJ1-5; d_call: NA; clone_size: NA; v_call: TRBV28; cdr3_nt: TGTGCCAGCAGTTCCGCAGGGTGGAGCAATCAGCCCCAGCATTTT; cdr3_aa: CASSSAGWSNQPQHF
j_call: TRBJ1-1; d_call: TRBD1; clone_size: NA; v_call: TRBV7-9; cdr3_nt: TGTGCCAGCTTAGGCTGGGACAGGGGAAACACTGAAGCTTTCTTT; cdr3_aa: CASLGWDRGNTEAFF
j_call: TRBJ1-2; d_call: TRBD1; clone_size: NA; v_call: TRBV28; cdr3_nt: TGTGCCAGCAGTTTCTTTAGGGGGCAGAACTATGGCTACACCTTC; cdr3_aa: CASSFFRGQNYGYTF
j_call: TRBJ2-2; d_call: NA; clone_size: NA; v_call: TRBV5-1; cdr3_nt: TGCGCCAGCAGCTTAGATAGGGGCACCGGGGAGCTGTTTTTT; cdr3_aa: CASSLDRGTGELFF
j_call: TRBJ2-1; d_call: TRBD1; clone_size: NA; v_call: TRBV19; cdr3_nt: TGTGCCAGTAGGAGCACAGGGGGCCCCTACAATGAGCAGTTCTTC; cdr3_aa: CASRSTGGPYNEQFF
j_call: TRBJ1-5; d_call: NA; clone_size: NA; v_call: TRBV27; cdr3_nt: TGTGCCAGCAGTTGGGCAGATAGCAATCAGCCCCAGCATTTT; cdr3_aa: CASSWADSNQPQHF
j_call: TRBJ1-6; d_call: NA; clone_size: NA; v_call: TRBV27; cdr3_nt: TGTGCCAGCAGTTTACGGCAGGGAGGTTCACCCCTCCACTTT; cdr3_aa: CASSLRQGGSPLHF
j_call: TRBJ2-3; d_call: TRBD2; clone_size: NA; v_call: TRBV20-1; cdr3_nt: TGCAGTGCTAGTTACGGGGGGGCCCTTGGAGATACGCAGTATTTT; cdr3_aa: CSASYGGALGDTQYF
j_call: TRBJ1-5; d_call: NA; clone_size: NA; v_call: TRBV20-1; cdr3_nt: TGCAGTGCTAGTCTTTTGGACGGGGATCAGCCCCAGCATTTT; cdr3_aa: CSASLLDGDQPQHF
j_call: TRBJ1-2; d_call: NA; clone_size: NA; v_call: TRBV5-1; cdr3_nt: TGCGCCAGCAGCCTTGGGAGGGGAGGGGAGGCAAACTATGGCTACACCTTC; cdr3_aa: CASSLGRGGEANYGYTF
j_call: TRBJ2-7; d_call: TRBD2; clone_size: NA; v_call: TRBV6-2/TRBV6-3; cdr3_nt: TGTGCCAGCAGCAGCGGGAACTACGAGCAGTACTTC; cdr3_aa: CASSSGNYEQYF
j_call: TRBJ1-1; d_call: TRBD1; clone_size: NA; v_call: TRBV5-1; cdr3_nt: TGCGCCAGCAGCCCGTCGACAGGGGGGGGGAACACTGAAGCTTTCTTT; cdr3_aa: CASSPSTGGGNTEAFF
j_call: TRBJ1-2; d_call: NA; clone_size: once; v_call: TRBV6-6; cdr3_nt: TGTGCCAGCAGTTACTCCCAACAGGGATATGGCTACACCTTC; cdr3_aa: CASSYSQQGYGYTF
j_call: TRBJ1-3; d_call: TRBD1; clone_size: NA; v_call: TRBV6-5; cdr3_nt: TGTGCCAGCCCGGACAGGGGAGGAAACACCATATATTTT; cdr3_aa: CASPDRGGNTIYF
j_call: TRBJ2-1; d_call: TRBD1; clone_size: NA; v_call: TRBV10-3; cdr3_nt: TGTGCCATCAGTGGGTCTGGGACAGGGAAAGGTGATGAGCAGTTCTTC; cdr3_aa: CAISGSGTGKGDEQFF
j_call: TRBJ1-1; d_call: TRBD1; clone_size: NA; v_call: TRBV11-3; cdr3_nt: TGTGCCAGCAGCTTGGGGGACAGCAACACTGAAGCTTTCTTT; cdr3_aa: CASSLGDSNTEAFF
j_call: TRBJ2-6; d_call: NA; clone_size: NA; v_call: TRBV27; cdr3_nt: TGTGCCAGCAGTTCCCTCTCTGGGGCCAACGTCCTGACTTTC; cdr3_aa: CASSSLSGANVLTF
j_call: TRBJ1-2; d_call: NA; clone_size: once; v_call: TRBV5-1; cdr3_nt: TGCGCCAGCAGCTTGGATAGCCCCGACTATGGCTACACCTTC; cdr3_aa: CASSLDSPDYGYTF
j_call: TRBJ1-1; d_call: NA; clone_size: NA; v_call: TRBV6-6; cdr3_nt: TGTGCCAGCAGTCCCCCGGGGGGCCCCGGAGGTGAAGCTTTCTTT; cdr3_aa: CASSPPGGPGGEAFF
j_call: TRBJ1-6; d_call: TRBD1; clone_size: once; v_call: TRBV27; cdr3_nt: TGTGCCAGCAGTTTAGACAGGGGGGATAATTCACCCCTCCACTTT; cdr3_aa: CASSLDRGDNSPLHF
j_call: TRBJ2-2; d_call: TRBD2; clone_size: NA; v_call: TRBV7-3; cdr3_nt: TGTGCCAGCAGCTATACCGGGACTAAGAACACCGGGGAGCTGTTTTTT; cdr3_aa: CASSYTGTKNTGELFF
j_call: TRBJ1-1; d_call: NA; clone_size: NA; v_call: TRBV19; cdr3_nt: TGTGCCAGTAGTATAGATCCAGGGACTGAAGCTTTCTTT; cdr3_aa: CASSIDPGTEAFF
j_call: TRBJ2-1; d_call: TRBD2; clone_size: NA; v_call: TRBV7-3; cdr3_nt: TGTGCCAGCAGCTTATCCGGCGGGAGGGCCAACAATGAGCAGTTCTTC; cdr3_aa: CASSLSGGRANNEQFF
j_call: TRBJ1-5; d_call: NA; clone_size: few; v_call: TRBV5-1; cdr3_nt: TGCGCCAGCAGTCAAGGGGCTGGTCAGCCCCAGCATTTT; cdr3_aa: CASSQGAGQPQHF
j_call: TRBJ1-6; d_call: NA; clone_size: NA; v_call: TRBV3-1/TRBV3-2; cdr3_nt: TGTGCCAGCAATCAACAAAGGAGCTCCTATAATTCACCCCTCCACTTT; cdr3_aa: CASNQQRSSYNSPLHF
j_call: TRBJ2-5; d_call: NA; clone_size: NA; v_call: TRBV7-7; cdr3_nt: TGTGCCAGCAGCCCCCCGTTGGGTTCTGGGGGGGAGACCCAGTACTTC; cdr3_aa: CASSPPLGSGGETQYF
j_call: TRBJ2-1; d_call: TRBD1; clone_size: NA; v_call: TRBV7-9; cdr3_nt: TGTGCCAGCAGCAGGTCGGGGACAGGGGACTACAATGAGCAGTTCTTC; cdr3_aa: CASSRSGTGDYNEQFF
j_call: TRBJ2-7; d_call: NA; clone_size: NA; v_call: TRBV9; cdr3_nt: TGTGCCAGCAGCGTAGGGCTAGCGATGGACTACGAGCAGTACTTC; cdr3_aa: CASSVGLAMDYEQYF
j_call: TRBJ1-1; d_call: NA; clone_size: NA; v_call: TRBV7-9; cdr3_nt: TGTGCCAGCAGCCAAGACCGCGGTGAAGCTTTCTTT; cdr3_aa: CASSQDRGEAFF
j_call: TRBJ2-7; d_call: TRBD1; clone_size: NA; v_call: TRBV5-1; cdr3_nt: TGCGCCAGCAGCTTGGGAGGGGGACAGAGAGGTTGGGAGCAGTACTTC; cdr3_aa: CASSLGGGQRGWEQYF
j_call: TRBJ2-4; d_call: NA; clone_size: NA; v_call: TRBV27; cdr3_nt: TGTGCCAGCAGTTTAACTAGATCGGGGGCCAAAAACATTCAGTACTTC; cdr3_aa: CASSLTRSGAKNIQYF
j_call: TRBJ1-4; d_call: TRBD1; clone_size: NA; v_call: TRBV9; cdr3_nt: TGTGCCAGCAGCCCACAGGGGTACGGTGAAAAACTGTTTTTT; cdr3_aa: CASSPQGYGEKLFF
j_call: TRBJ2-7; d_call: TRBD1; clone_size: NA; v_call: TRBV27; cdr3_nt: TGTGCCAGCAGTTACCAACCGGGACAGGGTGGCGTTCAGTACTTC; cdr3_aa: CASSYQPGQGGVQYF
j_call: TRBJ1-1; d_call: NA; clone_size: NA; v_call: TRBV5-6; cdr3_nt: TGTGCCAGCAGCTTGGACCCCAGGGACACTGAAGCTTTCTTT; cdr3_aa: CASSLDPRDTEAFF
j_call: TRBJ1-6; d_call: NA; clone_size: NA; v_call: TRBV28; cdr3_nt: TGTGCCAGCAGTTTATTTGGAGGGGCCGGGCACTTT; cdr3_aa: CASSLFGGAGHF
j_call: TRBJ2-5; d_call: TRBD2; clone_size: NA; v_call: TRBV15; cdr3_nt: TGTGCCACCAGCACTCGGACTAGCGTAGAAGAGACCCAGTACTTC; cdr3_aa: CATSTRTSVEETQYF
j_call: TRBJ2-3; d_call: NA; clone_size: NA; v_call: TRBV19; cdr3_nt: TGTGCCAGTAGTATCTCTGGGGGCCCCGCAGATACGCAGTATTTT; cdr3_aa: CASSISGGPADTQYF